Below, one T cell receptor (beta chain) is given with its context. Its antigen is not known. The sample is drawn from a study of shared clonotypes between healthy human individuals. At the level of the study: Those who served as donors were a couple of women and three men between the ages of 18 and 49. Study-wide results and caveats: Among the subsets, naive ones generally showed larger estimated richness than memory ones. Among several donors, roughly 5% of naive CD4 clonotypes were found in common.

Clones were read by immunoSEQ multiplex PCR, and TCRdb kept only the in-frame ones, dropping some. The profile shows about a million clones, 60% to 80% of them singletons. The sample comprised memory CD4+ T cells sorted from blood. Subset defined: CD45RA-negative fraction. The clonotype comes from a man aged 18-30 years in good health.

CDR3 sequence: CASSERRTNTGELFF. For the CDR3, the DNA is TGCGCCAGCAGTGAAAGGAGAACGAACACCGGGGAGCTGTTTTTT. V is TRBV10-2 and J is TRBJ2-2; the D is unclear. Germline V CDR1 and CDR2: WSHSY, SAAADI. CDR3 length: 15 residues. The V end was cut by 3 bases, the J end by 0 bases, with 8 bases between.